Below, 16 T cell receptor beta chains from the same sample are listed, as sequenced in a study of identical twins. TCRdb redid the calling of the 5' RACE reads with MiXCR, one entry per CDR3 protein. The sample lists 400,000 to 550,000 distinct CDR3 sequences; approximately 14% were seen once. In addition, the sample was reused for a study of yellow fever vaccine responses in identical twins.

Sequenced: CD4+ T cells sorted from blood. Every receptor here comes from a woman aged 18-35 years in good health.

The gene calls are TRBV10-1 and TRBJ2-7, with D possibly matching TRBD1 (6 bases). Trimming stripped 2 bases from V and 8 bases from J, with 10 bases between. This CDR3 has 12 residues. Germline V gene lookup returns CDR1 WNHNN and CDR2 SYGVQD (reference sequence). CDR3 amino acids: CASSEVRGQQYF. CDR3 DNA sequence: TGCGCCAGCAGTGAGGTCAGGGGCCAGCAGTACTTC.

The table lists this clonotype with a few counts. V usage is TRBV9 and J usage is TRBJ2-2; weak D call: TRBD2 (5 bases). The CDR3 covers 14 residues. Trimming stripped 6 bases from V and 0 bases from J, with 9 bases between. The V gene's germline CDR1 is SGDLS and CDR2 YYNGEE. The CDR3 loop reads CASTAEANTGELFF. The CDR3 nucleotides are TGTGCCAGCACCGCGGAGGCGAACACCGGGGAGCTGTTTTTT.

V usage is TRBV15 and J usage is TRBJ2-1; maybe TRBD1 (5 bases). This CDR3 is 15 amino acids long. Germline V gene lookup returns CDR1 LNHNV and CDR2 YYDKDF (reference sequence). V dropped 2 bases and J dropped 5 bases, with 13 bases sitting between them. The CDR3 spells CATSRSQGSHNEQFF. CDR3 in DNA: TGTGCCACCAGCAGATCTCAGGGTAGTCACAATGAGCAGTTCTTC.

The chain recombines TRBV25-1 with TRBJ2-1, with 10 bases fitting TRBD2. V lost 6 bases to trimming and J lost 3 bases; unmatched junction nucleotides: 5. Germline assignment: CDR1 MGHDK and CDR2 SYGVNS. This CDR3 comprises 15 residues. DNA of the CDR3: TGTGCCAGCAGGGAGAGCGGGAGGGTCTACAATGAGCAGTTCTTC. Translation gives CASRESGRVYNEQFF.

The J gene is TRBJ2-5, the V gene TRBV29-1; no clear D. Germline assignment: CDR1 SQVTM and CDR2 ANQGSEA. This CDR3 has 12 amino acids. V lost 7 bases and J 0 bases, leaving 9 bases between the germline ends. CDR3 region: CSATWNQETQYF. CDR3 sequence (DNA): TGCAGCGCCACTTGGAACCAAGAGACCCAGTACTTC.

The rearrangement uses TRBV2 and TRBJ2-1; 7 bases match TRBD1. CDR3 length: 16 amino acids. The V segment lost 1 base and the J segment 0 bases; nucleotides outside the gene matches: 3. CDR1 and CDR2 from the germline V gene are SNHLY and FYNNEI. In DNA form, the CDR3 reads TGTGCCAGCAGTGAAGGCCCAGGGGGCTCCTACAATGAGCAGTTCTTC. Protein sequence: CASSEGPGGSYNEQFF.

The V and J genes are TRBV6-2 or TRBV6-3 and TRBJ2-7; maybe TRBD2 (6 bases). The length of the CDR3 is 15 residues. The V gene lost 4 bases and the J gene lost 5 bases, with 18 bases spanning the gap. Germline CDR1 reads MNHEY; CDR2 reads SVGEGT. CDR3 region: CASSSAQTSYDEQYF. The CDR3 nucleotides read TGTGCCAGCAGTTCAGCCCAGACTAGTTACGACGAGCAGTACTTC.

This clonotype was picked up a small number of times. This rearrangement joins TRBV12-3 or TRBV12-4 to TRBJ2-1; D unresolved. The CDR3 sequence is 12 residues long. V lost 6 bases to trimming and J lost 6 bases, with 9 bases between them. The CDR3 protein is CASSTRANEQFF. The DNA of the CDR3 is TGTGCCAGCAGCACACGGGCCAATGAGCAGTTCTTC.

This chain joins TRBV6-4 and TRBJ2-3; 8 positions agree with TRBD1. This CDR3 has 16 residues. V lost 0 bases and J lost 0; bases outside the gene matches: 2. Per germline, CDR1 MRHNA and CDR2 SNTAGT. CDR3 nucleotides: TGTGCCAGCAGTGACTCCGGACAGGGCAGCACAGATACGCAGTATTTT. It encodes CASSDSGQGSTDTQYF.

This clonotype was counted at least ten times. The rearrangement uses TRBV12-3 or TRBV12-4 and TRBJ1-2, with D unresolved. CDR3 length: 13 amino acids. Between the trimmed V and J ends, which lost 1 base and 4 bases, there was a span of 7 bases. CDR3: CASSLGTGYGYTF. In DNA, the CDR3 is TGTGCCAGCAGTTTAGGGACGGGCTATGGCTACACCTTC.

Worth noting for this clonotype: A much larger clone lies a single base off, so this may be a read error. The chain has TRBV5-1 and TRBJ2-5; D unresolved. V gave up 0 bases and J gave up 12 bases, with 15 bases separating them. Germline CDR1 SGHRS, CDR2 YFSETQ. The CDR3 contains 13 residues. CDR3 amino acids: CASSLESVLAEYF. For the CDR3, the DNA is TGCGCCAGCAGCTTGGAGTCAGTGCTGGCCGAGTACTTC.

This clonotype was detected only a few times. The CDR3 is CATANRDRPYNEQFF. In DNA, the CDR3 is TGTGCCACCGCGAACCGGGACAGACCCTACAATGAGCAGTTCTTC. The gene calls are TRBV24-1 and TRBJ2-1; 7 bases match TRBD1. The CDR3 has 15 amino acids. Germline V gene sequence: CDR1 KGHDR, CDR2 SFDVKD. Trimming removed 9 bases from V and 2 bases from J; junction bases left unmatched: 9.

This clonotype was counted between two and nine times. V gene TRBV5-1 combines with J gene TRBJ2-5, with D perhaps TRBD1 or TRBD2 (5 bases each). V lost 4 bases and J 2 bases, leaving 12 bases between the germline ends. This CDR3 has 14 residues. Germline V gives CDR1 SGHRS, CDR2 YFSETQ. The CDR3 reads CASSTGRQQETQYF. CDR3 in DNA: TGCGCCAGCAGCACGGGACGTCAACAAGAGACCCAGTACTTC.

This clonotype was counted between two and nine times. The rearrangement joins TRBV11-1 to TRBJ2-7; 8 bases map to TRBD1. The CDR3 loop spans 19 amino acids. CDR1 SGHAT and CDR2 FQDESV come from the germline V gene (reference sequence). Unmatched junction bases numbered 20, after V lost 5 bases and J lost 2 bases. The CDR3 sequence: CASSLRGRSGTGLTYEQYF. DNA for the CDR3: TGTGCCAGCAGCCTACGCGGCCGGTCCGGGACAGGATTAACCTACGAGCAGTACTTC.

Here the CDR3 DNA reads TGTGCCACTTCTAGGGACACAGTCTCGGGCGAGCAGTACTTC. This translates into CATSRDTVSGEQYF. This chain links TRBV25-1 with TRBJ2-7; TRBD1 might be the D (6 bases). The V gene lost 10 bases and the J gene lost 6 bases, with 22 bases spanning the gap. The CDR3 has 14 amino acids. The germline V gene encodes CDR1 MGHDK and CDR2 SYGVNS.

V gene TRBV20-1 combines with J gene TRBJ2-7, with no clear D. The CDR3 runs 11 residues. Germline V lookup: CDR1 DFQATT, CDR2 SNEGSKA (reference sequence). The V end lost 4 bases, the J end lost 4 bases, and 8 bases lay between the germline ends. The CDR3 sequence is CSATIEYEQYF. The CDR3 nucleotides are TGCAGTGCTACGATTGAGTACGAGCAGTACTTC.